This TCR beta chain was recorded in a study of T cell clones after liver transplantation. Whole-study context: As an antigen-independent comparator, third-party-reactive TCRbeta sequences came from pre-transplant mixed lymphocyte reactions. Standard immunosuppression, with no induction, continued until 12-24 months after transplant.

About this clone: What it binds is not known.

General observations from the study: Conclusions were preliminary, with small, heterogeneous patient groups.

Germline CDR1 and CDR2: MGHRA and YSYEKL. The CDR3 spans 15 residues. V shed 4 bases, J shed 5 bases, and the junction held 6 bases outside the gene matches. Produced via immunoSEQ multiplex PCR; TCRdb's table is partial and in-frame only. This table has over 15,000 clones, around 91% appearing once. The source material was CD8+ T cells from blood, sampled about 46 months after liver transplant. The clonotype was recovered from a human patient who received a liver transplant. Some T cells may be transferred from the graft donor. The chain has TRBV4-1 and TRBJ2-5, with TRBD1 matching 11 bases. CDR3 DNA: TGCGCCAGCAGCCCCGGGACAGGGGGGATGGAGACCCAGTACTTC. This codes for CASSPGTGGMETQYF.